A selection of T cell receptor beta chains follows, all from one sample in a study of human T cells and chemical hapten exposure. TCRdb re-derived calls from the RACE reads in MiXCR, one entry per CDR3 protein. The sample gives fewer than 100,000 distinct CDR3 sequences, roughly 11% of which show up once; roughly 1% is in the top ten. Sample: whole blood, taken in connection with sensitization to the hapten diphenylcyclopropenone (DPC). Every receptor here comes from a woman aged 25 to 39 with alopecia areata. Some clones in this sample may be carry-over from other donors' samples. Each CDR3 is given with its conserved first and last residue. Fields, in order: J gene, D gene, V gene, CDR3 length, clone size, CDR3 protein, CDR3 DNA. A D gene is named only where the DNA matches it firmly. Part of the rows lack a size; the others show once, few, many or a class for expanded clones.

>TRBJ2-3|NA|TRBV5-1|13|NA
CASSPSSTDTQYF
TGCGCCAGCAGCCCCTCTAGCACAGATACGCAGTATTTT
>TRBJ1-2|NA|TRBV7-8|17|NA
CASSLVLRETANYGYTF
TGTGCCAGCAGCTTAGTTTTAAGGGAAACAGCTAACTATGGCTACACCTTC
>TRBJ2-3|TRBD2|TRBV7-2|16|many
CASSRKGLAPADTQYF
TGTGCCAGCAGCCGGAAGGGACTAGCCCCCGCGGATACGCAGTATTTT
>TRBJ1-4|TRBD1|TRBV28|13|NA
CASSPPVCDRGFF
TGTGCCAGCAGTCCCCCGGTGTGTGACAGGGGTTTTTTT
>TRBJ1-5|TRBD1|TRBV7-7|13|few
CARDRGPNQPQHF
TGTGCCAGAGACAGGGGGCCAAATCAGCCCCAGCATTTT
>TRBJ1-1|NA|TRBV12-3/TRBV12-4|13|NA
CASATGEGTEAFF
TGTGCCAGCGCGACCGGGGAGGGGACTGAAGCTTTCTTT
>TRBJ2-5|NA|TRBV7-2|13|many
CASSLVWQETQYF
TGTGCCAGCAGCTTAGTCTGGCAAGAGACCCAGTACTTC
>TRBJ2-2|NA|TRBV29-1|13|many
CSAGGYGAGELFF
TGCAGCGCCGGCGGCTATGGGGCCGGGGAGCTGTTTTTT
>TRBJ1-1|NA|TRBV28|14|many
CASRKTDPVGEAFF
TGTGCCAGCAGAAAGACGGATCCAGTGGGTGAAGCTTTCTTT
>TRBJ1-1|TRBD1|TRBV6-5|15|many
CASSYSRGPSQEAFF
TGTGCCAGCAGTTACTCGAGGGGGCCCTCGCAAGAAGCTTTCTTT
>TRBJ2-7|NA|TRBV9|16|NA
CASSPGRGTPSYEQYF
TGTGCCAGCAGCCCAGGGCGCGGGACGCCCTCCTACGAGCAGTACTTC
>TRBJ2-7|NA|TRBV20-1|12|many
CSAHSRSDEQYF
TGCAGTGCACACTCGAGGAGCGACGAGCAGTACTTC
>TRBJ2-1|NA|TRBV5-1|12|once
CASSFLFDEQFF
TGCGCCAGCAGCTTCTTGTTCGATGAGCAGTTCTTC
>TRBJ1-2|NA|TRBV5-1|13|NA
CASSLQGYRGYTF
TGCGCCAGCAGCTTGCAAGGATACCGTGGCTACACCTTC
>TRBJ2-3|NA|TRBV6-1|13|NA
CASSERVADTQYF
TGTGCCAGCAGTGAACGGGTAGCGGATACGCAGTATTTT
>TRBJ2-3|NA|TRBV29-1|11|NA
CSAYQPDTQYF
TGCAGCGCCTACCAACCAGATACGCAGTATTTT
>TRBJ2-3|NA|TRBV5-1|14|many
CASSSGGDTDTQYF
TGCGCCAGCAGCTCCGGAGGGGACACAGATACGCAGTATTTT
>TRBJ2-3|NA|TRBV7-9|16|many
CASSLTGRGGTDTQYF
TGTGCCAGCAGCTTAACCGGGAGAGGAGGCACAGATACGCAGTATTTT
>TRBJ2-1|NA|TRBV19|14|many
CATTGQVGGNEQFF
TGTGCCACGACCGGACAAGTTGGTGGGAATGAGCAGTTCTTC
>TRBJ2-3|NA|TRBV29-1|15|NA
CSVDSGTAFTDTQYF
TGCAGCGTTGATAGCGGGACAGCCTTCACAGATACGCAGTATTTT
>TRBJ2-7|NA|TRBV6-2/TRBV6-3|18|many
CASSPGIRNSSPSYEQYF
TGTGCCAGCAGCCCCGGTATCAGGAACTCTAGTCCCTCCTACGAGCAGTACTTC
>TRBJ1-2|NA|TRBV11-2|14|few
CASSPRTTGDGYTF
TGTGCCAGCAGCCCCCGCACTACGGGCGATGGCTACACCTTC
>TRBJ2-6|NA|TRBV19|15|many
CASSKDGSGANVLTF
TGTGCCAGTAGTAAGGACGGCTCGGGGGCCAACGTCCTGACTTTC
>TRBJ2-3|NA|TRBV28|12|NA
CASSFLTDTQYF
TGTGCCAGCAGTTTTCTCACAGATACGCAGTATTTT
>TRBJ2-5|NA|TRBV29-1|12|many
CSVASVQETQYF
TGCAGCGTTGCGTCCGTCCAAGAGACCCAGTACTTC
>TRBJ1-2|NA|TRBV27|13|NA
CASSLGQDYGYTF
TGTGCCAGCAGTTTGGGACAAGACTATGGCTACACCTTC
>TRBJ2-5|NA|TRBV5-5|15|NA
CASSFRWEDQETQYF
TGTGCCAGCAGCTTTCGGTGGGAGGACCAAGAGACCCAGTACTTC
>TRBJ2-6|TRBD1|TRBV19|18|NA
CASSVRQGIISGANVLTF
TGTGCCAGTAGCGTCCGACAGGGAATAATCTCTGGGGCCAACGTCCTGACTTTC
>TRBJ1-1|NA|TRBV3-1|14|few
CASSQEGSALEAFF
TGTGCCAGCAGCCAAGAGGGTAGCGCATTGGAAGCTTTCTTT
>TRBJ1-1|NA|TRBV18|13|many
CASSPGLNTEAFF
TGTGCCAGCTCACCGGGCCTGAACACTGAAGCTTTCTTT
>TRBJ2-7|NA|TRBV20-1|14|many
CSAREARGRGEQYF
TGCAGTGCTAGAGAGGCACGGGGCAGAGGCGAGCAGTACTTC
>TRBJ1-5|NA|TRBV15|13|few
CATSIIGDQPQHF
TGTGCCACCAGCATAATCGGGGATCAGCCCCAGCATTTT
>TRBJ2-5|TRBD1|TRBV29-1|15|few
CSVNNRGRGQETQYF
TGCAGCGTCAACAACAGGGGTAGGGGGCAAGAGACCCAGTACTTC
>TRBJ1-2|TRBD1|TRBV7-6|13|many
CASSSGQGYGYTF
TGTGCCAGCAGCTCGGGACAGGGCTATGGCTACACCTTC
>TRBJ2-2|NA|TRBV29-1|11|few
CSVPTSGELFF
TGCAGCGTCCCGACTAGCGGGGAGCTGTTTTTT
>TRBJ2-1|NA|TRBV7-2|15|NA
CASSSEATPYNEQFF
TGTGCCAGCAGCTCGGAGGCAACCCCCTACAATGAGCAGTTCTTC
>TRBJ1-2|TRBD1|TRBV19|15|many
CASRPQGASNYGYTF
TGTGCCAGTCGACCCCAGGGGGCGTCGAACTATGGCTACACCTTC